The 17 T cell receptor beta chains below were found in one sample sequenced in a study of T cell responses to AZD1222 COVID-19 vaccine. TCRdb keeps only in-frame clones here, not all; method: immunoSEQ multiplex PCR. The table records around 140,000 clones, about 90% of them present only once. The input for sequencing was peripheral blood, taken 28 days after the second AZD1222 dose. The receptor set was obtained from an adult who received the AZD1222 COVID-19 vaccine.

The V and J genes are TRBV7-9 and TRBJ1-5; maybe TRBD1 (5 bases). The CDR3 runs 16 residues. The V end lost 5 bases, the J end lost 3 bases, and 17 bases lay between the germline ends. CDR1 SEHNR and CDR2 FQNEAQ come from the germline V gene (reference sequence). CDR3 loop: CASSRGEGEPNQPQHF. DNA of the CDR3: TGTGCCAGCAGCCGAGGGGAGGGAGAACCCAATCAGCCCCAGCATTTT.

Only one count was recorded for this clone. The rearrangement joins TRBV19 to TRBJ1-1; D is uncertain. This CDR3 has 15 amino acids. The V end lost 0 bases, the J end lost 5 bases, and 13 bases lay between the germline ends. Germline CDR1 reads LNHDA; CDR2 reads SQIVND (reference sequence). CDR3 protein: CASSIDWPGDTEAFF. CDR3 coding DNA: TGTGCCAGTAGTATAGACTGGCCCGGCGATACTGAAGCTTTCTTT.

This chain connects TRBV6-4 to TRBJ2-3; 10 nucleotides align to TRBD2. Trimming cost V 6 bases and J 2 bases; bases outside gene matches: 11. The CDR3 is made up of 17 amino acids. Germline V gene lookup returns CDR1 MRHNA and CDR2 SNTAGT. The CDR3 is CASSPSIAGGYTDTQYF. For the CDR3, the DNA is TGTGCCAGCAGCCCTTCCATAGCGGGGGGCTACACAGATACGCAGTATTTT.

The chain combines TRBV2 with TRBJ1-5; D remains unclear. The germline V and J ends were trimmed by 5 bases and 6 bases, with 8 bases remaining between them. Germline V gene sequence: CDR1 SNHLY, CDR2 FYNNEI. The CDR3 is 12 amino acids. Written as DNA, the CDR3 is TGTGCCAGCAGTCCTTTGGCTCAGCCCCAGCATTTT. Residues: CASSPLAQPQHF.

The genes are TRBV10-3 and TRBJ1-1, with TRBD1 matching 7 bases. V lost 0 bases, J lost 0 bases, and 1 base stayed unmatched. This CDR3 region has 15 residues. Germline values: CDR1 ENHRY, CDR2 SYGVKD. CDR3 amino acids: CAISESGQLNTEAFF. The CDR3 DNA follows: TGTGCCATCAGTGAGTCGGGACAGCTGAACACTGAAGCTTTCTTT.

The V gene is TRBV27, the J gene TRBJ1-2; a weak D match, TRBD1 (6 bases). The CDR3 runs 14 residues. Trimming took off 3 bases at V and 0 bases at J, with 8 bases between the two ends. The germline gives CDR1 MNHEY, CDR2 SMNVEV (reference sequence). The CDR3, as DNA: TGTGCCAGCAGTTTTGACAGGTCTAACTATGGCTACACCTTC. Encoded protein: CASSFDRSNYGYTF.

V gene TRBV5-1 combines with J gene TRBJ2-1; 7 bases fit TRBD1. From germline, CDR1 is SGHRS and CDR2 YFSETQ. J gave up 5 bases and V 3 bases, and 2 bases lay outside the gene matches. This CDR3 region has 13 residues. The CDR3: CASSSQGNNEQFF. The CDR3, as DNA: TGCGCCAGCAGCTCACAGGGGAACAATGAGCAGTTCTTC.

This chain connects TRBV9 to TRBJ2-1; TRBD1 is a possible D gene (6 bases). V was shortened by 0 bases and J by 6 bases, with 13 bases between the two germline ends. Per the germline V gene, CDR1 is SGDLS and CDR2 is YYNGEE. The CDR3 sequence is 15 residues long. This chain's CDR3 is CASSVAGEYLNEQFF. CDR3 coding DNA: TGTGCCAGCAGCGTAGCAGGGGAGTACCTCAATGAGCAGTTCTTC.

The chain has TRBV7-2 and TRBJ1-1, with D maybe TRBD1 (6 bases). Germline CDR1 SGHTA, CDR2 FQGNSA. This CDR3 is built from 13 residues. With 5 bases removed from V and 10 bases from J, the gap between germline ends came to 17 bases. The CDR3 spells CASSTWGAQVAFF. CDR3 nucleotide sequence: TGTGCCAGCAGCACCTGGGGGGCGCAAGTAGCTTTCTTT.

The rearrangement links TRBV4-3 to TRBJ2-3, with TRBD2 matching 14 bases. The CDR3 is 16 residues long. Germline V CDR1 and CDR2: LGHNA, YSLEER. V shed 3 bases and J 6 bases; nucleotides not matched to a gene: 5. The CDR3 spells CASSQAGLAGEDTQYF. CDR3 nucleotide sequence: TGCGCCAGCAGCCAGGCGGGACTAGCGGGAGAGGATACGCAGTATTTT.

The rearrangement links TRBV6-5 to TRBJ2-5; TRBD1 might be the D (6 bases). The CDR3 covers 11 residues. The germline gives CDR1 MNHEY, CDR2 SVGAGI. With 8 bases removed from V and 5 bases from J, the gap between germline ends came to 9 bases. In DNA form, the CDR3 reads TGTGCCAGCCGTCAGGGGGAGACCCAGTACTTC. Translation: CASRQGETQYF.

V usage is TRBV7-9 and J usage is TRBJ1-1; D is perhaps TRBD1 (6 bases). The CDR3 runs 17 residues. Germline V CDR1 and CDR2: SEHNR, FQNEAQ (reference sequence). Trimming cost V 4 bases and J 0 bases, with 18 bases left between them. DNA of the CDR3: TGTGCCAGCAGCTCGCCCCCAGGGGTGGTGTTGAACACTGAAGCTTTCTTT. Translating gives CASSSPPGVVLNTEAFF.

This chain uses TRBV2 with TRBJ2-5, with D possibly TRBD1 on 5 matching bases. The V end was cut by 7 bases, the J end by 5 bases, with 14 bases between. The germline V gene encodes CDR1 SNHLY and CDR2 FYNNEI. The CDR3 contains 13 residues. The CDR3 nucleotides are TGTGCCAGCACCCTGGACCCAGGGGAGACCCAGTACTTC. Amino acids: CASTLDPGETQYF.

The rearrangement links TRBV5-4 to TRBJ1-1, with TRBD1 matching over 9 bases. Unmatched junction bases numbered 9, after V lost 4 bases and J lost 5 bases. Germline lookup yields CDR1 SGHNT and CDR2 YYREEE (reference sequence). This CDR3 has 15 residues. CDR3 amino acids: CASSSRDRVGTEAFF. Here the CDR3 DNA reads TGTGCCAGCAGCAGCCGGGACAGGGTTGGGACTGAAGCTTTCTTT.

The chain uses TRBV6-6 and TRBJ1-1, with 7 nucleotides matching TRBD1. The CDR3 runs to 13 residues. V trimming: 11 bases; J trimming: 4 bases; junction bases outside the gene matches: 10. Per the germline V gene, CDR1 is MNHNY and CDR2 is SVGAGI (reference sequence). The CDR3 is CAGRQGPSTEAFF. The DNA of the CDR3 is TGTGCCGGACGACAGGGACCGAGCACTGAAGCTTTCTTT.

The rearrangement uses TRBV30 and TRBJ1-3; D gene uncertain. Trimming pared 2 bases from V and 3 bases from J, leaving 5 bases between. The CDR3 contains 12 residues. CDR1 is GTSNPN and CDR2 is SVGIG in the germline V gene (reference sequence). The CDR3 spells CAWSTSGNTIYF. Written as DNA, the CDR3 is TGTGCCTGGAGTACAAGTGGAAACACCATATATTTT.

The genes are TRBV18 and TRBJ2-7; 8 nucleotides match TRBD1. This CDR3 has 15 amino acids. V trimming: 5 bases; J trimming: 0 bases; junction bases outside the gene matches: 6. Germline V gene sequence: CDR1 KGHSH, CDR2 LQKENI. As DNA, the CDR3 is TGTGCCAGCTCATCCGGACAGGGAAACTCCTACGAGCAGTACTTC. It codes for CASSSGQGNSYEQYF.